This TCR beta chain was recorded in a study of cytomegalovirus exposure and HLA in healthy donors. Study-level points and caveats: Sequencing depth roughly uniform across donors was assumed in presence/absence analyses.

Vbeta (60) and Jbeta (13) primers were used in the PCR. The table came from immunoSEQ multiplex PCR; TCRdb's copy has only in-frame clones and leaves some out. Of around 45,000 clones listed, 65% to 80% are singletons. This clone has only a few counts. Its target is unknown. Trimming pared 4 bases from V and 2 bases from J, leaving 8 bases between. CDR3 size: 12 residues. CDR1 SQVTM and CDR2 ANQGSEA come from the germline V gene. V usage is TRBV29-1 and J usage is TRBJ2-5; D is unresolved. The sequence derives from a man aged 30 to 45 in good health and CMV-seronegative. Sequencing used PBMCs. CDR3 in amino acids: CSVVAVQETQYF. DNA of the CDR3: TGCAGCGTTGTGGCCGTACAAGAGACCCAGTACTTC.